Listed below are T cell receptor beta chains from one sample, sequenced in a study of PD-1 blockade in classical Hodgkin lymphoma. TCRdb's copy holds only in-frame clones and misses some; the assay was immunoSEQ multiplex PCR. The table shows 98,000 or so clones, with 80% to 90% occurring only once. The material sequenced was peripheral blood mononuclear cells (PBMCs), taken before the second cycle of nivolumab. Every receptor here comes from a human donor with classical Hodgkin lymphoma. CDR3s include the opening cysteine and the closing phenylalanine or tryptophan. The D gene is left open where the match is weak. Clone size appears in some rows only: once, few, many, or a class for an expanded clone.

size,D,V,J,CDR3,DNA
.,TRBD2,TRBV6-5,TRBJ2-3,CASSYSGGRADTQYF,TGTGCCAGCAGTTACTCAGGCGGGAGAGCAGATACGCAGTATTTT
once,TRBD2,TRBV30,TRBJ2-5,CAWSVAGGAQYF,TGTGCCTGGAGTGTAGCGGGGGGGGCCCAGTACTTC
.,.,TRBV4-1,TRBJ1-4,CASSPDQKLFF,TGCGCCAGCAGCCCCGACCAAAAACTGTTTTTT
.,TRBD1,TRBV18,TRBJ2-7,CASSPPATGGFYEQYF,TGTGCCAGCTCACCACCGGCAACAGGGGGCTTTTACGAGCAGTACTTC
.,.,TRBV15,TRBJ2-5,CATSLEGPETQYF,TGTGCCACCAGCTTGGAGGGCCCAGAGACCCAGTACTTC
.,.,TRBV7-9,TRBJ2-7,CASSLSGSRVEQYF,TGTGCCAGCAGCTTATCGGGGAGTCGTGTGGAGCAGTACTTC
.,TRBD1,TRBV6-5,TRBJ2-7,CASRDRGALEQYF,TGTGCCAGCAGGGACAGGGGGGCCCTCGAGCAGTACTTC
.,TRBD2,TRBV5-4,TRBJ2-5,CASSVTSFETQYF,TGTGCCAGCAGCGTGACTAGCTTTGAGACCCAGTACTTC
.,TRBD1,TRBV5-1,TRBJ1-1,CASSSGQGTTEAFF,TGCGCCAGCAGCTCAGGACAGGGGACCACTGAAGCTTTCTTT
few,.,TRBV10-2,TRBJ1-1,CASSDGPGGNTEAFF,TGCGCCAGCAGTGACGGCCCAGGAGGGAACACTGAAGCTTTCTTT
.,TRBD2,TRBV19,TRBJ2-7,CASSLGLAGGPYEQYF,TGTGCCAGTAGTCTCGGACTAGCGGGAGGGCCTTACGAGCAGTACTTC
.,.,TRBV5-1,TRBJ1-2,CASSFPQESDGYTF,TGCGCCAGCAGCTTCCCCCAGGAATCCGATGGCTACACCTTC
.,.,TRBV28,TRBJ1-5,CASSLVPFTAQNQPQHF,TGTGCCAGCAGTTTGGTCCCCTTCACGGCACAAAATCAGCCCCAGCATTTT
.,TRBD2,TRBV11-2,TRBJ2-7,CASSPNLGGSGYEQYF,TGTGCCAGCAGCCCCAACCTCGGGGGGTCGGGCTACGAGCAGTACTTC
.,TRBD1,TRBV19,TRBJ1-5,CASSNYRTGLNQPQHF,TGTGCCAGTAGTAACTATCGGACAGGCTTGAATCAGCCCCAGCATTTT
once,.,TRBV2,TRBJ1-5,CASSEHGSYSNQPQHF,TGTGCCAGCAGTGAACATGGCAGTTATAGCAATCAGCCCCAGCATTTT
.,.,TRBV14,TRBJ1-2,CASSQERDGYTF,TGTGCCAGCAGCCAAGAACGGGATGGCTACACCTTC
.,TRBD2,TRBV28,TRBJ2-7,CASSKERTSGRVDEQYF,TGTGCCAGCAGTAAGGAAAGGACTAGCGGGAGAGTAGACGAGCAGTACTTC
.,TRBD1,TRBV18,TRBJ1-1,CASSPFSTGVNTEAFF,TGTGCCAGCTCACCATTCAGTACAGGGGTAAACACTGAAGCTTTCTTT
.,TRBD1,TRBV19,TRBJ1-1,CASSTNGQGGLDTEAFF,TGTGCCAGTAGTACCAATGGACAGGGGGGGTTGGACACTGAAGCTTTCTTT
.,TRBD1,TRBV7-9,TRBJ1-1,CAGTGARNTEAFF,TGTGCCGGCACAGGGGCTCGGAACACTGAAGCTTTCTTT
.,TRBD1,TRBV7-9,TRBJ1-1,CAGRGGMVTEAFF,TGTGCCGGTAGAGGGGGCATGGTCACTGAAGCTTTCTTT
.,.,TRBV7-8,TRBJ1-1,CASSLGGFENTEAFF,TGTGCCAGCAGCCTAGGGGGATTCGAGAACACTGAAGCTTTCTTT
.,TRBD1,TRBV5-1,TRBJ2-1,CASRGQVTGEQFF,TGCGCCAGCAGAGGACAGGTCACCGGTGAGCAGTTCTTC
once,TRBD1,TRBV19,TRBJ2-7,CASSAGTGAYEQYF,TGTGCCAGTAGTGCCGGGACAGGAGCCTACGAGCAGTACTTC
.,.,TRBV27,TRBJ2-2,CASSFRGVNTGELFF,TGTGCCAGCAGTTTTAGGGGCGTGAACACCGGGGAGCTGTTTTTT
.,.,TRBV6-1,TRBJ1-4,CATTYETTNEKLFF,TGTGCCACTACGTACGAGACAACTAATGAAAAACTGTTTTTT
.,TRBD1,TRBV7-2,TRBJ2-3,CASSQGGRTDTQYF,TGTGCCAGCAGCCAAGGGGGCCGCACAGATACGCAGTATTTT
.,.,TRBV10-2,TRBJ1-5,CASSDTGRNQPQHF,TGCGCCAGCAGTGATACAGGTAGAAATCAGCCCCAGCATTTT
.,.,TRBV28,TRBJ1-1,CASSSSDFIRMNTEAFF,TGTGCCAGCAGTTCCTCGGACTTTATTCGAATGAACACTGAAGCTTTCTTT
.,TRBD1,TRBV30,TRBJ1-4,CAWSKRDRILEKLFF,TGTGCCTGGAGTAAACGGGACAGGATCTTGGAAAAACTGTTTTTT
once,.,TRBV11-2,TRBJ2-7,CASSLADSSYEQYF,TGTGCCAGCAGCTTAGCGGACAGCTCCTACGAGCAGTACTTC
.,.,TRBV28,TRBJ2-5,CASTQSRGRQETQYF,TGTGCCAGCACCCAAAGCAGGGGCCGGCAAGAGACCCAGTACTTC
.,.,TRBV18,TRBJ2-5,CASSPGQETQYF,TGTGCCAGCTCACCGGGCCAAGAGACCCAGTACTTC
.,.,TRBV6-5,TRBJ1-2,CASSYWTLGVEGYTF,TGTGCCAGCAGTTACTGGACTCTGGGGGTGGAAGGCTACACCTTC
.,TRBD2,TRBV4-1,TRBJ2-3,CASSQERLAAIPWRTDTQYF,TGCGCCAGCAGCCAAGAAAGGCTAGCGGCTATTCCCTGGAGGACAGATACGCAGTATTTT
.,.,TRBV5-4,TRBJ1-2,CASSPRTGPGGYTF,TGTGCCAGCAGCCCCAGAACAGGCCCGGGGGGCTACACCTTC
.,TRBD1,TRBV2,TRBJ1-1,CASSEGTANTEAFF,TGTGCCAGCAGTGAGGGGACAGCGAACACTGAAGCTTTCTTT
.,.,TRBV15,TRBJ2-5,CATSREPGVWRETQYF,TGTGCCACCAGCAGAGAGCCGGGAGTCTGGCGAGAGACCCAGTACTTC
.,.,TRBV27,TRBJ2-1,CASSSTRYSAVSDEQFF,TGTGCCAGCAGTTCTACTCGGTACTCGGCCGTCTCGGATGAGCAGTTCTTC
.,.,TRBV11-2,TRBJ1-1,CASSGGRTEAFF,TGTGCCAGCAGCGGGGGGAGGACTGAAGCTTTCTTT
.,TRBD2,TRBV27,TRBJ2-7,CASSPTRWGGGYEQYF,TGTGCCAGCAGTCCCACCCGATGGGGGGGAGGCTACGAGCAGTACTTC
.,TRBD2,TRBV10-2,TRBJ2-7,CASSGTSGSQNEQYF,TGCGCCAGCAGTGGGACTAGCGGGAGTCAGAACGAGCAGTACTTC
.,.,TRBV14,TRBJ2-5,CASSQGGAETQYF,TGTGCCAGCAGCCAAGGGGGGGCTGAGACCCAGTACTTC
.,TRBD1,TRBV19,TRBJ2-2,CASSPRDRGDTGELFF,TGTGCCAGTAGTCCCCGTGACAGGGGAGACACCGGGGAGCTGTTTTTT
.,.,TRBV4-2,TRBJ2-5,CASSNSGPSQETQYF,TGTGCCAGCAGCAACTCCGGACCCAGTCAAGAGACCCAGTACTTC
.,.,TRBV27,TRBJ2-7,CASSPWDGYEQYF,TGTGCCAGCAGTCCGTGGGACGGCTACGAGCAGTACTTC
.,TRBD2,TRBV29-1,TRBJ2-7,CSVEGLAGGVGEQYF,TGCAGCGTTGAGGGACTAGCGGGAGGTGTGGGCGAGCAGTACTTC
.,.,TRBV5-4,TRBJ2-2,CASSWTVTGELFF,TGTGCCAGCAGCTGGACAGTCACCGGGGAGCTGTTTTTT
.,TRBD1,TRBV27,TRBJ1-1,CASTYKGTGNIGTEAFF,TGTGCCAGCACATACAAAGGGACAGGGAATATAGGCACTGAAGCTTTCTTT
.,TRBD1,TRBV2,TRBJ1-5,CASSGGTGDSYQPQHF,TGTGCCAGCAGTGGGGGGACAGGGGACTCGTATCAGCCCCAGCATTTT
few,.,TRBV14,TRBJ1-2,CASSHTRGNGYTF,TGTGCCAGCAGCCACACCAGGGGTAATGGCTACACCTTC
.,.,TRBV30,TRBJ1-2,CAWRMEQGRNYGYTF,TGTGCCTGGAGAATGGAACAGGGAAGAAACTATGGCTACACCTTC